Reported below is one T cell receptor beta chain. Its cognate antigen has yet to be identified. The record has no base qualities; no much larger clone is one base away. The CDR3 contains 14 residues, cysteine and phenylalanine counted. Only the CDR3 DNA is retained, 42 bases long and in frame from the first base. The germline V gene provides CDR1 MDHEN and CDR2 SYDVKM. Between the V and J ends, shortened by 4 bases and 8 bases respectively, the junction contains 14 bases. This specimen belongs to a study of shared clonotypes between healthy human individuals (dated by TCRdb to about 2020). Turning to the overall study: The cohort comprised two women and a few men aged 18 to 49 years. For each donor, CD4 naive and CD4 memory were each run on three plates, CD8 naive on two plates, and CD8 memory on one plate. Blood TCR repertoires of four to six healthy adults were deeply sequenced to estimate repertoire size and the extent of clonotype sharing between individuals. To increase sequencing depth and limit assay-specific biases, different laboratories used diverse techniques to prepare libraries and sequence TCR repertoires. Between about 0.8 and 9 billion PBMCs per donor were obtained by leukapheresis. General study outcomes and caveats: Compared with non-shared clonotypes, the clonotypes found in all four sorted-subset donors had higher generation probabilities. Naive subsets generally had larger estimated clonotype richness than memory subsets. Because the study included only a small number of donors, the genetic and exposure-history diversity represented was limited. Even with the large sequencing depth, rarefaction of the sorted-subset datasets indicated that sequencing was incomplete. Sampling was restricted to blood, and TCR repertoires in tissues likely differ from the TCR repertoires found in blood. Based on pairwise subsampling, the degree of clonotype sharing among donors was expected to be affected by sequencing depth. Roughly 5% of naive CD4, 3% to 4% of naive CD8, 2% to 2.5% of memory CD4, and roughly 0.4% of memory CD8 clonotypes were shared across several donors.

Using the deep immunoSEQ assay, TCR CDR3 regions were amplified from genomic DNA by multiplex PCR. Extracted genomic DNA from each cell subset was distributed evenly across all wells of several immunoSEQ 96-well plates, and each plate was treated as a replicate. Each replicate PCR for sorted subsets received around 0.2 ug genomic DNA, equal to around 32,000 T cell genomes. Purified libraries were measured with a Qubit 3.0 fluorometer, size-checked on a Bioanalyzer 2100, and measured again with the KAPA Library Quantification kit. A separate single-read 150-cycle Illumina NextSeq 550 flow cell was used to sequence each immunoSEQ 96-well plate. The study's own analysis went as follows. The immunoSEQ output contained only junctional sequences without quality scores, so filtering could not match that applied to full-length reads. Sequences were annotated with PyIR, a Python wrapper for IgBLAST v1.9, using IMGT germline references to assign V/J genes and CDR3. Reads were removed for weak V/J assignments (E-value above 1e-6), missing CDR3, stop codons, out-of-frame junctions, or ambiguous translated residues. V3J clonotypes were defined by identical inferred V gene, J gene, and CDR3 amino acid sequence. To compute the percentage overlap between repertoires, the number of shared unique clonotypes was divided by the size of the smaller repertoire. RTK rarefaction, the Chao1 estimator, and Recon v2.1 estimates of unobserved clonotypes were used to assess repertoire richness. Generation probabilities were computed with OLGA for all TCRbeta clonotypes obtained by the gDNA method from a handful of donors. Here the immuneACCESS table is served through TCRdb, limited to in-frame sequences with V and J called. Missing clones are a known gap in these copies; in checked studies unresolved V genes cover under half, and the rest lacks a known reason. V and J calls plus clone size are reproduced from that table; the DNA served to infer D and trimming. The sample contains over 950,000 clones, approximately 77% of them found a single time. Roughly 0.83% of the sample lies in the top ten.

Donors were healthy HIV-negative adults with no recently reported acute infections or vaccinations. Every donor was a Caucasian adult residing in Nashville, Tennessee, USA. CD4+ T cells were enriched by magnetic negative selection; naive cells were then positively selected on CD45RA, and the negative fraction formed the memory subset. After blood collection by leukapheresis, PBMCs were isolated using Ficoll-Histopaque density gradient centrifugation and then cryopreserved in the vapor phase of liquid nitrogen. Purity and quantity of every magnetically sorted T cell population were checked by analytical flow cytometry. Genomic DNA was isolated from each sorted fraction and quantified by UV absorbance on a Nanodrop 2000c.

This clonotype was sampled from a man younger than 35 in good health. Some clones in this sample may be carry-over from other donors' samples. The rearranged segments are TRBV28 and TRBJ1-4; the D segment could be TRBD1, given 5 matching bases. The sample was memory CD4+ T cells from PBMCs. The cell subset or site label, as the study defines it: CD45RA-negative fraction. The DNA reads as follows: TGTGCCAGCAGTTCCCGGACCGAGGGGGAAAAACTGTTTTTT. It translates to CASSSRTEGEKLFF.